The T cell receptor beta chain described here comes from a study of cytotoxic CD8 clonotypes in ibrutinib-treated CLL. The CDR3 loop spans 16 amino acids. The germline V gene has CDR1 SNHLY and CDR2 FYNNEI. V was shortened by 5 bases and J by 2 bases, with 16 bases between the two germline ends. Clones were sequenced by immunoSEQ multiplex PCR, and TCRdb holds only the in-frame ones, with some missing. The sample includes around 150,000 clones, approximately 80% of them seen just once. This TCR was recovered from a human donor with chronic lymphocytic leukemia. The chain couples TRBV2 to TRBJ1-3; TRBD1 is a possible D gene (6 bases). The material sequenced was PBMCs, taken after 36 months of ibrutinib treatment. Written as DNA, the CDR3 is TGTGCCAGCAGTCCCCTAGGACAGTTGGCTGGAAACACCATATATTTT. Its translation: CASSPLGQLAGNTIYF.